A few counts support the clone carrying this T cell receptor (beta chain). A TCRbeta library incorporating unique molecular identifiers was prepared. MiXCR was run by TCRdb on the PCR reads, yielding one entry per CDR3 protein. In the table there are around 600,000 distinct CDR3 sequences, approximately 17% of which are singletons. This entry belongs to a study of T-cell reconstitution after alpha-beta-depleted transplantation in children. V was shortened by 2 bases and J by 6 bases, with 13 bases between the two germline ends. Germline CDR1 is MNHEY and CDR2 is SVGAGI. The CDR3 is made up of 15 amino acids.

The chain joins TRBV6-5 to TRBJ2-2, with D perhaps matching TRBD1 or TRBD2 (5 bases each). The source is a human donor who donated a stem cell graft to a child with acute myeloid leukemia. The sample consisted of PBMCs from the stem cell graft donor, taken from the stem cell graft. The CDR3 DNA reads as TGTGCCAGCAGTTACCGGGACCCTAAGTCCGGGGAGCTGTTTTTT. Protein sequence: CASSYRDPKSGELFF.